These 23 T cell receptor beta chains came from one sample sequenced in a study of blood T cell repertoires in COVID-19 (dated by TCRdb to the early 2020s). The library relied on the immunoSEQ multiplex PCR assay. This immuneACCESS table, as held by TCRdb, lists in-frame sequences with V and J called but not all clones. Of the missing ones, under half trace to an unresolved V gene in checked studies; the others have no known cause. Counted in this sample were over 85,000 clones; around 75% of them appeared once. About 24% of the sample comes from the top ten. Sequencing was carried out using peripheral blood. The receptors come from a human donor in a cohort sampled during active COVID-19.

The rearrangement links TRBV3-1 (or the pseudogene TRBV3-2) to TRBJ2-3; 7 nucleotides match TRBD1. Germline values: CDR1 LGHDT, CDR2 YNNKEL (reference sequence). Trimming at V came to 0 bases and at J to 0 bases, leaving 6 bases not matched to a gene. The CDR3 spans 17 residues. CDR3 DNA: TGTGCCAGCAGCCAAGAAACCGGGACAGCTAGCACAGATACGCAGTATTTT. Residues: CASSQETGTASTDTQYF.

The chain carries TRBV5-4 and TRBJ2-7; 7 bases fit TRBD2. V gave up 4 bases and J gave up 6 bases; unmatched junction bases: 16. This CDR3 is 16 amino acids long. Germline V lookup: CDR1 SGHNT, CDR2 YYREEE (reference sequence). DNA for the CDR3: TGTGCCAGCAGCCCCTATGGGGGGAGGGCCGATGGCGAGCAGTACTTC. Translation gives CASSPYGGRADGEQYF.

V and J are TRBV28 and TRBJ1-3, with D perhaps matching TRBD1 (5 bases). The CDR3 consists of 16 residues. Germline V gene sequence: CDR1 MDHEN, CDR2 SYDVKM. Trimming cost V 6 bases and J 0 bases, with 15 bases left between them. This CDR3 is CASRSGGGFSGNTIYF. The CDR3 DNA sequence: TGTGCCAGCAGGAGTGGGGGGGGATTCTCTGGAAACACCATATATTTT.

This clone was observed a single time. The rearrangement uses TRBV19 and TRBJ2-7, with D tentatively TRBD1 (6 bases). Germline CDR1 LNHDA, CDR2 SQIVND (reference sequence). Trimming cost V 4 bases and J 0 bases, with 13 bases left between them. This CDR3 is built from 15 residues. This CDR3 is CASSTPDRTSYEQYF. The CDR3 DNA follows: TGTGCCAGTAGTACTCCCGACAGGACCTCCTACGAGCAGTACTTC.

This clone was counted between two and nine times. The CDR3 protein is CASSNQQSYEQYF. The DNA for the CDR3 is TGTGCCAGCAGTAATCAACAGTCCTACGAGCAGTACTTC. V is TRBV14 and J is TRBJ2-7; D remains unclear. CDR1 and CDR2 from the germline V gene are SGHDN and FVKESK. Trimming shortened V by 6 bases and J by 1 base, and 10 bases separated the two germline ends. The CDR3 is made up of 13 amino acids.

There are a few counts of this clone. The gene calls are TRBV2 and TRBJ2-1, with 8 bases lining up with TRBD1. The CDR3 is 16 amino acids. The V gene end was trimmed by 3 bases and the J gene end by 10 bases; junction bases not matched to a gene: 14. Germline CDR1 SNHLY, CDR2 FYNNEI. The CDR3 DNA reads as TGTGCCAGCAGTGACCCCCATCGGACAGGGAGTTACGAGCAGTTCTTC. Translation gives CASSDPHRTGSYEQFF.

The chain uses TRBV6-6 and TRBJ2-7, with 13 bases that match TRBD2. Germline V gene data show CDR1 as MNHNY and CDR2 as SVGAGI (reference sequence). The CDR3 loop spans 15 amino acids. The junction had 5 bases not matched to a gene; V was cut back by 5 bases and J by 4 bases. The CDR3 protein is CASSTGTSGAYEQYF. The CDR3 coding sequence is TGTGCCAGCAGTACAGGGACTAGCGGGGCTTACGAGCAGTACTTC.

The CDR3 DNA reads TGCAGCGTTGAAGGGAGAAACTATGGCTACACCTTC. Its translation is CSVEGRNYGYTF. The rearrangement uses TRBV29-1 and TRBJ1-2; no clear D gene. V was clipped by 1 base and J by 2 bases, with 5 bases between them. Per the germline V gene, CDR1 is SQVTM and CDR2 is ANQGSEA. The CDR3 length is 12 residues.

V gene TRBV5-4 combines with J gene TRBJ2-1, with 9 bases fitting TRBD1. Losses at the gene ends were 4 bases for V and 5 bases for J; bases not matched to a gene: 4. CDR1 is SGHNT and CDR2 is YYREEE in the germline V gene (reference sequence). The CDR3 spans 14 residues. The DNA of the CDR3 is TGTGCCAGCAGCCTAAGGACAGGGGACAATGAGCAGTTCTTC. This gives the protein CASSLRTGDNEQFF.

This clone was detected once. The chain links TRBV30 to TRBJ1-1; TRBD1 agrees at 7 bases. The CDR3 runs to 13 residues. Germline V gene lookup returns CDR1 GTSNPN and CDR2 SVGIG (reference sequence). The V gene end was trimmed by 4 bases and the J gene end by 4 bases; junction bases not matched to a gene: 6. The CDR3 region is CAWTTGFSTEAFF. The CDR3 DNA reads TGTGCCTGGACGACAGGGTTCAGCACTGAAGCTTTCTTT. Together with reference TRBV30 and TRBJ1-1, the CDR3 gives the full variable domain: SQTIHQWPATLVQPVGSPLSLECTVEGTSNPNLYWYRQAAGRGLQLLFYSVGIGQISSEVPQNLSASRPQDRQFILSSKKLLLSDSGFYLCAWTTGFSTEAFFGQGTRLTVV.

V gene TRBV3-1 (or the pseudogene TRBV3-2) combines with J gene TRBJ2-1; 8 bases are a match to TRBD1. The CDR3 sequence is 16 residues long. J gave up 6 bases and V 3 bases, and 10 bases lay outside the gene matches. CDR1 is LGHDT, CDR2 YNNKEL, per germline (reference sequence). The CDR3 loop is CASSQRSGQGGNEQFF. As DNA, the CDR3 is TGTGCCAGCAGCCAGAGATCTGGACAGGGAGGCAATGAGCAGTTCTTC.

In DNA, the CDR3 is TGTGCCAGCAGTTACAACAGGGGAGAGAGGCAGTACTTC. Its protein product is CASSYNRGERQYF. V gene TRBV6-5 combines with J gene TRBJ2-7, with 7 bases aligning to TRBD1. This CDR3 is 13 amino acids long. Trimming removed 2 bases from V and 9 bases from J; junction bases left unmatched: 7. The V gene's germline CDR1 is MNHEY and CDR2 SVGAGI.

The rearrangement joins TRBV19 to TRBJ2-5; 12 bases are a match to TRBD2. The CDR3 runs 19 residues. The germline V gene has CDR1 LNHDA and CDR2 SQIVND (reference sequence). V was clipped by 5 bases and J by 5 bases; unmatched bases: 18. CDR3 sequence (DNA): TGTGCCAGTAGTGCAGCGGGAATCGGACTAGCGGGAATCGTCGAGACCCAGTACTTC. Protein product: CASSAAGIGLAGIVETQYF.

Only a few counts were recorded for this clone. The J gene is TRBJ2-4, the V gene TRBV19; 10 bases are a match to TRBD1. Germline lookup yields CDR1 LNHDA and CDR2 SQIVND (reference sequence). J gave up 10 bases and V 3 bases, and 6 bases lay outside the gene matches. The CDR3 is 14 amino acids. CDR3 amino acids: CASSMGDRGDIQYF. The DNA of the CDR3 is TGTGCCAGTAGTATGGGGGACAGGGGAGATATTCAGTACTTC.

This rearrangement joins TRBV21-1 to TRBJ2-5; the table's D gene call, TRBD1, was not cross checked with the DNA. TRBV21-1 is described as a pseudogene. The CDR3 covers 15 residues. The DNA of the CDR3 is TGTGCCAGCAGCACCCCCGACAGGTACCAAGAGACCCAGTACTTC. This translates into CASSTPDRYQETQYF.

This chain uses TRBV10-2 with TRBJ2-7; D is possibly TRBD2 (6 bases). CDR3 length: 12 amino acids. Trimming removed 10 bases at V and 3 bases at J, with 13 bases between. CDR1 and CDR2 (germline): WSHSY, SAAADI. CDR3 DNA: TGCGCCACCTCCGGGACTTACTACGAGCAGTACTTC. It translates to CATSGTYYEQYF.

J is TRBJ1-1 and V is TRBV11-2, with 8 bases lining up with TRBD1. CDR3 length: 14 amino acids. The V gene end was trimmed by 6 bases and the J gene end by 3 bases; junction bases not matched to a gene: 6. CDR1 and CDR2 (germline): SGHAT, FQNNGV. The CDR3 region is CASSKQGGYTEAFF. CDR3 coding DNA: TGTGCCAGCAGTAAACAGGGGGGCTACACTGAAGCTTTCTTT.

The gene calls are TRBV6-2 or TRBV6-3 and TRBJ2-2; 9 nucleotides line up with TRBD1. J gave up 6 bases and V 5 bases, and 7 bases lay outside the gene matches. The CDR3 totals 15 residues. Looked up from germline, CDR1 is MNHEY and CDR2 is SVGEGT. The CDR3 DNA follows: TGTGCCAGCAGTCCCTCCGGGACAGGGTCCGGGGAGCTGTTTTTT. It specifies CASSPSGTGSGELFF.

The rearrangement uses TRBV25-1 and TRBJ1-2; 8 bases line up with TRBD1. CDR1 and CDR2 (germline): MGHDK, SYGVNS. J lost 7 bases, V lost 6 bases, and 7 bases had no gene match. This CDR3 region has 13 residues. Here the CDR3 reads CASSVPGGRGYTF. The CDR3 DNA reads TGTGCCAGCAGCGTCCCAGGGGGCCGTGGCTACACCTTC.

The CDR3 loop is CASSLAEGQGYGYTF. CDR3 in DNA: TGCGCCAGCAGCTTGGCCGAGGGACAGGGTTATGGCTACACCTTC. The gene calls are TRBV5-1 and TRBJ1-2; 9 positions agree with TRBD1. The CDR3 has 15 residues. The V gene's germline CDR1 is SGHRS and CDR2 YFSETQ. V shed 0 bases and J 5 bases; nucleotides not matched to a gene: 5.

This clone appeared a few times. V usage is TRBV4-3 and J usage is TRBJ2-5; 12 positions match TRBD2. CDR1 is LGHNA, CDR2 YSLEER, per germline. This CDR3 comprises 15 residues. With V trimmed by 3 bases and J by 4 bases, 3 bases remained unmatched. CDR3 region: CASSQLGLAGETQYF. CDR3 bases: TGCGCCAGCAGCCAGTTGGGACTAGCGGGAGAGACCCAGTACTTC.

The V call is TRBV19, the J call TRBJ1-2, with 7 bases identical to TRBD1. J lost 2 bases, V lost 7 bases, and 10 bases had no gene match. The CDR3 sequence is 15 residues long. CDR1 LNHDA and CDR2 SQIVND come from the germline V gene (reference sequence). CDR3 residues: CASTMVGTVNYGYTF. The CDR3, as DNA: TGTGCCAGTACAATGGTCGGGACAGTCAACTATGGCTACACCTTC.

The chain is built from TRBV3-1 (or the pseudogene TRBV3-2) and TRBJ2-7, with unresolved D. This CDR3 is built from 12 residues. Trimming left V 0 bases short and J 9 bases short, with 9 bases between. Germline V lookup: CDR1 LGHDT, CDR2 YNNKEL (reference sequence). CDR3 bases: TGTGCCAGCAGCCAAGAGGCTGGTCGGCAGTACTTC. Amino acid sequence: CASSQEAGRQYF.